This T cell receptor beta chain was obtained from a study of blood T cell repertoires in COVID-19. Whole-study context: The United States, Italy and Spain supplied acute and convalescent COVID-19 samples. The cDNA or gDNA used as material had been derived from T cells, B-cell-depleted T cells, or PBMCs.

As processed by the authors: By means of reference gene primer amplification, nucleated cell counts were estimated. The table came from immunoSEQ multiplex PCR; TCRdb's copy has only in-frame clones and leaves some out. D and trimming were read from the DNA, whereas the V and J calls and clone size are those reported in that table. Of fewer than 110,000 clones listed, roughly 85% were seen once; the top ten hold approximately 3%. The TCR comes from a man aged 45 to 65 in a cohort sampled during active COVID-19. Sequenced material: peripheral blood.

This chain's CDR3 is CASSSGGYEQYV. CDR3 nucleotides: TGTGCCAGCTCTAGCGGGGGCTACGAGCAGTACGTC. The chain couples TRBV28 to TRBJ2-7; TRBD2 matches 10 bases. Trimming took 8 bases from V and 3 from J; bases not matched to a gene: 1. Looked up from germline, CDR1 is MDHEN and CDR2 is SYDVKM. The length of the CDR3 is 12 residues.